This entry describes one T cell receptor beta chain. These data originate in a study of technical replicates of blood from several donors. The repertoire was sequenced with immunoSEQ multiplex PCR; TCRdb's copy has only in-frame clones and lacks some. The table lists 55,000 to 80,000 clones, 98% of them singletons. Germline V gives CDR1 SNHLY, CDR2 FYNNEI. With V trimmed by 7 bases and J by 4 bases, 8 bases remained unmatched. The CDR3 sequence is 15 residues long. This rearrangement joins TRBV2 to TRBJ2-7; TRBD1 aligns across 12 bases. This receptor was taken from a human donor in good health. Sequencing was done on a sample of T cells isolated from PBMCs. The CDR3 loop is CASKEPGQGAYEQYF. DNA for the CDR3: TGTGCCAGCAAGGAACCGGGACAGGGGGCTTACGAGCAGTACTTC. Full variable domain (missing parts from reference TRBV2 and TRBJ2-7): EPEVTQTPSHQVTQMGQEVILRCVPISNHLYFYWYRQILGQKVEFLVSFYNNEISEKSEIFDDQFSVERPDGSNFTLKIRSTKLEDSAMYFCASKEPGQGAYEQYFGPGTRLTVT.